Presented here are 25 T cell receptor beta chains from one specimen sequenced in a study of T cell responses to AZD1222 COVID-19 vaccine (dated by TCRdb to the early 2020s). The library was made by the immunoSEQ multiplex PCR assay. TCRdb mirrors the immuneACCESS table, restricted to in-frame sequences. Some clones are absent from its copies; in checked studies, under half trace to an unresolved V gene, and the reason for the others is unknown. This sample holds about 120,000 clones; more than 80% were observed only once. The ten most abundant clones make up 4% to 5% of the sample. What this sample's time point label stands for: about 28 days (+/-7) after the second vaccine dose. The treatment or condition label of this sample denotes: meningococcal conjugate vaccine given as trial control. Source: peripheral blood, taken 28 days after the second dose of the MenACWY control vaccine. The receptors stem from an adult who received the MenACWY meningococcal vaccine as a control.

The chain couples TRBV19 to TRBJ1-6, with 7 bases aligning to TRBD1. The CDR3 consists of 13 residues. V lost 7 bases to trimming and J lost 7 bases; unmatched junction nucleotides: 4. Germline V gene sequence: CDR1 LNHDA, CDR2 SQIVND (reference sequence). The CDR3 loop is CASTRQGNSPLHF. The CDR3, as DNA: TGTGCCAGTACACGACAGGGAAATTCACCCCTCCACTTT.

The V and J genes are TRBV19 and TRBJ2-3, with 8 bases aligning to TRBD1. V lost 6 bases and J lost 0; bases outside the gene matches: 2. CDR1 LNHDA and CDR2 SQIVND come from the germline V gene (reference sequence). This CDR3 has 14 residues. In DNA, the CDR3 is TGTGCCAGTAGGCAGGGGGCGAGCACAGATACGCAGTATTTT. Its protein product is CASRQGASTDTQYF.

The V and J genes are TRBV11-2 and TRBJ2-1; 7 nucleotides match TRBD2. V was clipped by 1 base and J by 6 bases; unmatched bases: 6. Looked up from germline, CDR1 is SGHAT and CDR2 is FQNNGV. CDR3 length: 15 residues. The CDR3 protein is CASSLGNGRSNEQFF. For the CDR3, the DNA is TGTGCCAGCAGCTTAGGAAACGGGAGGTCCAATGAGCAGTTCTTC. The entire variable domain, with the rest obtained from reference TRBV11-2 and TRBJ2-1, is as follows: EAGVAQSPRYKIIEKRQSVAFWCNPISGHATLYWYQQILGQGPKLLIQFQNNGVVDDSQLPKDRFSAERLKGVDSTLKIQPAKLEDSAVYLCASSLGNGRSNEQFFGPGTRLTVL.

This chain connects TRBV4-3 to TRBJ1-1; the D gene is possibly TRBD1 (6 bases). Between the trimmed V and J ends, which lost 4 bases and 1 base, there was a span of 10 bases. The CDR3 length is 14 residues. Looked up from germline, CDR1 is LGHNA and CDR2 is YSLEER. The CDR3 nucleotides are TGCGCCAGCAGCCCCCGAGGGGGGAACACTGAAGCTTTCTTT. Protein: CASSPRGGNTEAFF.

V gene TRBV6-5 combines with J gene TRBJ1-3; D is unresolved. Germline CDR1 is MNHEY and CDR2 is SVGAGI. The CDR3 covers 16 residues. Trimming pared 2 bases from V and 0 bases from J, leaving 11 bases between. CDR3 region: CASSYKTAISGNTIYF. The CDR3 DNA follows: TGTGCCAGCAGTTACAAAACGGCGATCTCTGGAAACACCATATATTTT.

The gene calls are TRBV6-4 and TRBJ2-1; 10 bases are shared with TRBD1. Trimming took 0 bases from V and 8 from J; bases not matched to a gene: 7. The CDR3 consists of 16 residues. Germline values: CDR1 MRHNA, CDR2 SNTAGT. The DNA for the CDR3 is TGTGCCAGCAGTGACTCCGGTGGGACAGGGGAGGATGAGCAGTTCTTC. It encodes CASSDSGGTGEDEQFF.

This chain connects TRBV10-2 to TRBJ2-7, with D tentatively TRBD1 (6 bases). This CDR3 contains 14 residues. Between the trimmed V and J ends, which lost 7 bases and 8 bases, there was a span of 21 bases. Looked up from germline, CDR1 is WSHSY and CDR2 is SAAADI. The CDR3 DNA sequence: TGCGCCAGCACGCCAGGGGCCACCTCTATACAGCAGTACGTC. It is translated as CASTPGATSIQQYV.

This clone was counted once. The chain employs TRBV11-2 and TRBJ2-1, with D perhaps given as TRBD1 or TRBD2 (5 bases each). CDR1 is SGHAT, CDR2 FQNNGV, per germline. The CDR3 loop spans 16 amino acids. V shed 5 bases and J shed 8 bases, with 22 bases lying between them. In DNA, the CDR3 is TGTGCCAGCAGCATCCAACAGGTGGGATTGGGGGATGAGCAGTTCTTC. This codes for CASSIQQVGLGDEQFF.

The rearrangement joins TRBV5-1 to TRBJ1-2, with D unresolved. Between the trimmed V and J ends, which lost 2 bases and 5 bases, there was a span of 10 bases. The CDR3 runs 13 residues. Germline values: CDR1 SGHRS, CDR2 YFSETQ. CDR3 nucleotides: TGCGCCAGCAGCTTAGAGACCCATTATGGCTACACCTTC. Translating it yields CASSLETHYGYTF.

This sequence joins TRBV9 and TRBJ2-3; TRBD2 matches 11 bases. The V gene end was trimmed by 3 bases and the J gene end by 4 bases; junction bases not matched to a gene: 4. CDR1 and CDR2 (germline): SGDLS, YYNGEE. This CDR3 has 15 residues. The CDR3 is CASSGLAGGSDTQYF. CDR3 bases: TGTGCCAGCAGCGGCCTAGCGGGGGGTTCAGATACGCAGTATTTT.

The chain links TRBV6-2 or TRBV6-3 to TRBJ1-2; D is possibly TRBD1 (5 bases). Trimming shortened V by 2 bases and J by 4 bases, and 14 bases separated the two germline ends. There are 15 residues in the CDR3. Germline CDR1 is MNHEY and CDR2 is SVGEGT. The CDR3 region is CASSYRGGAVYGYTF. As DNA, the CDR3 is TGTGCCAGCAGTTACCGGGGGGGAGCCGTCTATGGCTACACCTTC.

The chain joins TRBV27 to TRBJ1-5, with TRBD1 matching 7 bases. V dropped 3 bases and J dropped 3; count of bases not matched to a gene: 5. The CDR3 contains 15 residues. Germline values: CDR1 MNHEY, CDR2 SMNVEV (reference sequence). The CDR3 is CASSFTGAYNQPQHF. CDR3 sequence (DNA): TGTGCCAGCAGTTTCACAGGGGCCTACAATCAGCCCCAGCATTTT.

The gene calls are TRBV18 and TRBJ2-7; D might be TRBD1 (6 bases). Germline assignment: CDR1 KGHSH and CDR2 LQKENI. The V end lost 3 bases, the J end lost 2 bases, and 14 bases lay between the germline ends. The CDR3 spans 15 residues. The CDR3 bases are TGTGCCAGCTCACCCTCTGGCGCAGGGGCCTACGAGCAGTACTTC. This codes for CASSPSGAGAYEQYF.

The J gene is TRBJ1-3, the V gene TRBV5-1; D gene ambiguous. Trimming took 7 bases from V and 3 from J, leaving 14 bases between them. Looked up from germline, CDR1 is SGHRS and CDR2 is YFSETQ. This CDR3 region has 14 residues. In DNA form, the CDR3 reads TGCGCCAGCTCCTCGGGTCCTCATGGAAACACCATATATTTT. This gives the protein CASSSGPHGNTIYF. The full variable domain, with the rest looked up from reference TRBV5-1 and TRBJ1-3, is KAGVTQTPRYLIKTRGQQVTLSCSPISGHRSVSWYQQTPGQGLQFLFEYFSETQRNKGNFPGRFSGRQFSNSRSEMNVSTLELGDSALYLCASSSGPHGNTIYFGEGSWLTVV.

The CDR3 region has the DNA TGTGCCAGCAGGTCCATCAGGGACCAGGCCCTCCACTTT. It codes for CASRSIRDQALHF. The chain joins TRBV12-3 or TRBV12-4 to TRBJ1-6, with a possible D match to TRBD1 (5 bases). V shed 6 bases and J shed 14 bases, with 17 bases lying between them. This CDR3 has 13 amino acids.

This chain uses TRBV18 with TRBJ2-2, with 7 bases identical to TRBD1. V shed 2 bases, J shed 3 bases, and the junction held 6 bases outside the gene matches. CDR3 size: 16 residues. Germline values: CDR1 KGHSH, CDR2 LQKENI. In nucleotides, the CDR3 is TGTGCCAGCTCACCATGGGCAGGGGGTGACACCGGGGAGCTGTTTTTT. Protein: CASSPWAGGDTGELFF. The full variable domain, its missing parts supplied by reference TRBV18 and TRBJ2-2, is NAGVMQNPRHLVRRRGQEARLRCSPMKGHSHVYWYRQLPEEGLKFMVYLQKENIIDESGMPKERFSAEFPKEGPSILRIQQVVRGDSAAYFCASSPWAGGDTGELFFGEGSRLTVL.

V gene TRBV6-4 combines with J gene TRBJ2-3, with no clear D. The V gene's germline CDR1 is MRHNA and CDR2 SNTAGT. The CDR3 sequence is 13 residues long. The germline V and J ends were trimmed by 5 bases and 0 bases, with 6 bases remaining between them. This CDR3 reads CASSFESTDTQYF. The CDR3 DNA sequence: TGTGCCAGCAGTTTCGAGAGCACAGATACGCAGTATTTT.

The CDR3 DNA follows: TGTGCCAGCAGCTCACGACAGGGATATGGCTACACCTTC. This encodes CASSSRQGYGYTF. The chain uses TRBV9 and TRBJ1-2, with TRBD1 matching over 7 bases. J lost 5 bases, V lost 4 bases, and 5 bases had no gene match. The CDR3 is 13 amino acids. Per the germline V gene, CDR1 is SGDLS and CDR2 is YYNGEE. Together with reference TRBV9 and TRBJ1-2, the CDR3 gives the full variable domain: DSGVTQTPKHLITATGQRVTLRCSPRSGDLSVYWYQQSLDQGLQFLIQYYNGEERAKGNILERFSAQQFPDLHSELNLSSLELGDSALYFCASSSRQGYGYTFGSGTRLTVV.

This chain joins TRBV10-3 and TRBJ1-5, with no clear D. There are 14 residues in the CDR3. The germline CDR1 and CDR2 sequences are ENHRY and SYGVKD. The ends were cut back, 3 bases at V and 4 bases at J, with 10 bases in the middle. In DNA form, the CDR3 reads TGTGCCATCAGTGAAGGGCGGTCTAATCAGCCCCAGCATTTT. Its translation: CAISEGRSNQPQHF.

The CDR3 region is CASSLSTGNTIYF. For the CDR3, the DNA is TGTGCCAGCAGCTTATCGACCGGAAACACCATATATTTT. The genes are TRBV7-6 and TRBJ1-3, with no clear D. This CDR3 is built from 13 residues. Per the germline V gene, CDR1 is SGHVS and CDR2 is FNYEAQ. Trimming left V 2 bases short and J 4 bases short, with 6 bases between.

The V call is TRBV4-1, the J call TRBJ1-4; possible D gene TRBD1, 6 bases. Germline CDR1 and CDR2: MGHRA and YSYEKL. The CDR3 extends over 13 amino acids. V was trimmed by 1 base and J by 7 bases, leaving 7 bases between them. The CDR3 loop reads CASSQVQGEKLFF. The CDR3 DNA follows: TGCGCCAGCAGCCAAGTACAGGGTGAAAAACTGTTTTTT.

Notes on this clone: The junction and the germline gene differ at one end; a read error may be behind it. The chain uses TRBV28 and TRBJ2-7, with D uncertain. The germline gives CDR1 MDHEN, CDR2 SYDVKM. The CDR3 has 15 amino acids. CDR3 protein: CASSFVVDSSDEQYF. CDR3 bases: TGTGCCAGCAGTTTTGTTGTTGACTCCTCCGACGAGCAGTACTTC.

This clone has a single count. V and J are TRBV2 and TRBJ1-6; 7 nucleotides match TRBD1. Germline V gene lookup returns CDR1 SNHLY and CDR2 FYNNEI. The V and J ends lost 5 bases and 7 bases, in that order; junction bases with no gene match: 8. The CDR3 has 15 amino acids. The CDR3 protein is CASSPEQGRNSPLHF. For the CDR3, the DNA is TGTGCCAGCAGTCCTGAACAGGGGCGGAATTCACCCCTCCACTTT.

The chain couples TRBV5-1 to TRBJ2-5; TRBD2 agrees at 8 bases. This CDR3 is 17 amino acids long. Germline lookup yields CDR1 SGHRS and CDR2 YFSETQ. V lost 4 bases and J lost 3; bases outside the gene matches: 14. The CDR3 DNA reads TGCGCCAGCAGCCCCTCGACGTCAGGACTAGCCAAAGAGACCCAGTACTTC. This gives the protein CASSPSTSGLAKETQYF.

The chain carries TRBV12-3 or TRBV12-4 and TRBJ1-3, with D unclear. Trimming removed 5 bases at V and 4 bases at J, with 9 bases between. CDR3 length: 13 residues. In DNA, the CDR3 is TGTGCCAGCAGTCCAACTGGAGGAAACACCATATATTTT. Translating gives CASSPTGGNTIYF.